A single sample gave rise to the 11 T cell receptor beta chains below, sequenced in a study of technical replicates of blood from four donors. Using immunoSEQ multiplex PCR, the repertoire was profiled, and TCRdb retains in-frame clones only, with some absent. The table shows roughly 72,000 clones, with over 85% occurring only once. Material: T cells isolated from PBMCs. The receptors derive from a human donor in good health.

In nucleotides, the CDR3 is TGTGCCAGCAGTGGAGGCAGCTCCTACAATGAGCAGTTCTTC. This gives the protein CASSGGSSYNEQFF. This chain connects TRBV2 to TRBJ2-1; no reliable D call. The CDR3 loop spans 14 amino acids. Germline V gene data show CDR1 as SNHLY and CDR2 as FYNNEI. V gave up 4 bases and J gave up 0 bases, with 7 bases separating them.

This clone came up once. This chain connects TRBV7-8 to TRBJ2-3; perhaps TRBD1 as D (7 bases). The CDR3 runs 15 residues. The germline V gene encodes CDR1 SGHVS and CDR2 FQNEAQ. Trimming left V 5 bases short and J 7 bases short, with 19 bases between. The CDR3 sequence: CASSPGEGTEHTQYF. Written as DNA, the CDR3 is TGTGCCAGCAGCCCGGGGGAAGGGACAGAACATACGCAGTATTTT.

The J gene is TRBJ1-4, the V gene TRBV28; 11 nucleotides align to TRBD1. The ends lost 4 bases at V and 5 bases at J; junction bases unmatched: 6. Germline V gene data show CDR1 as MDHEN and CDR2 as SYDVKM. This CDR3 spans 16 amino acids. Here the CDR3 reads CASSSPRDRGNEKLFF. In DNA form, the CDR3 reads TGTGCCAGCAGTTCACCCCGGGACAGGGGGAATGAAAAACTGTTTTTT. The full variable domain, with the rest looked up from reference TRBV28 and TRBJ1-4, is DVKVTQSSRYLVKRTGEKVFLECVQDMDHENMFWYRQDPGLGLRLIYFSYDVKMKEKGDIPEGYSVSREKKERFSLILESASTNQTSMYLCASSSPRDRGNEKLFFGSGTQLSVL.

This clone was seen once. The V call is TRBV4-2, the J call TRBJ1-2, with D tentatively TRBD1 (5 bases). Germline loops: CDR1 LGHNA, CDR2 YNFKEQ. The CDR3 sequence is 13 residues long. V was cut by 1 base and J by 8 bases, with 11 bases left in between. As DNA, the CDR3 is TGTGCCAGCAGCCAAGTAGCAGGGCAGGGCTACACCTTC. This translates into CASSQVAGQGYTF.

V is TRBV4-2 and J is TRBJ2-1; D is possibly TRBD2 (7 bases). The CDR3 is made up of 22 amino acids. V was clipped by 1 base and J by 3 bases, with 31 bases between them. The germline V gene has CDR1 LGHNA and CDR2 YNFKEQ. The CDR3 region has the DNA TGTGCCAGCAGCCAAGCAGGGGTTGTAACGGGTTGGGAGGGCTACAACTACAATGAGCAGTTCTTC. This codes for CASSQAGVVTGWEGYNYNEQFF.

In its sample, this clone was seen once. J is TRBJ2-3 and V is TRBV2; 7 nucleotides match TRBD1. The CDR3 contains 15 residues. Germline V gives CDR1 SNHLY, CDR2 FYNNEI. V lost 4 bases, J lost 1 base, and 5 bases stayed unmatched. The CDR3 nucleotides are TGTGCCAGCAGTGGACAGGGTTTGGGCACAGATACGCAGTATTTT. As protein: CASSGQGLGTDTQYF.

J is TRBJ1-5 and V is TRBV2, with TRBD1 matching over 8 bases. V lost 6 bases to trimming and J lost 2 bases; unmatched junction nucleotides: 6. The germline CDR1 and CDR2 sequences are SNHLY and FYNNEI. The CDR3 has 15 amino acids. The CDR3 loop reads CASRGDRGGNQPQHF. In DNA form, the CDR3 reads TGTGCCAGCAGAGGAGACAGGGGCGGCAATCAGCCCCAGCATTTT.

This sequence joins TRBV11-2 and TRBJ2-2; 8 nucleotides agree with TRBD2. The germline CDR1 and CDR2 sequences are SGHAT and FQNNGV. The CDR3 has 19 residues. The trim removed 2 bases at V and 7 bases at J, leaving 18 bases unmatched. CDR3 sequence: CASSLRVASGLWPGGELFF. The DNA for the CDR3 is TGTGCCAGCAGCTTAAGGGTCGCTAGCGGGTTGTGGCCGGGCGGGGAGCTGTTTTTT. Full variable domain (outside the CDR3, taken from reference TRBV11-2 and TRBJ2-2): EAGVAQSPRYKIIEKRQSVAFWCNPISGHATLYWYQQILGQGPKLLIQFQNNGVVDDSQLPKDRFSAERLKGVDSTLKIQPAKLEDSAVYLCASSLRVASGLWPGGELFFGEGSRLTVL.

This chain uses TRBV19 with TRBJ2-7; a weak D match, TRBD2 (6 bases). CDR3 length: 15 residues. Trimming took off 4 bases at V and 2 bases at J, with 15 bases between the two ends. The germline V gene encodes CDR1 LNHDA and CDR2 SQIVND (reference sequence). The CDR3 DNA reads as TGTGCCAGTAGTAGTGGGGGGAGTTGGGCCTACGAGCAGTACTTC. Protein sequence: CASSSGGSWAYEQYF.

Here the CDR3 DNA reads TGTGCCAGCAGCTTAGCTAGCGGGGCCTACAATGAGCAGTTCTTC. Its protein is CASSLASGAYNEQFF. The chain links TRBV7-7 to TRBJ2-1; 8 nucleotides align to TRBD2. V shed 0 bases and J 2 bases; nucleotides not matched to a gene: 0. This CDR3 has 15 residues. Germline lookup yields CDR1 SSHAT and CDR2 FNYEAQ (reference sequence).

The chain combines TRBV5-4 with TRBJ2-2; D is unclear. Germline CDR1 and CDR2: SGHNT and YYREEE (reference sequence). V gave up 4 bases and J gave up 2 bases, with 3 bases separating them. The length of the CDR3 is 12 residues. CDR3 residues: CASSLNTGELFF. Here the CDR3 DNA reads TGTGCCAGCAGCCTCAACACCGGGGAGCTGTTTTTT.